Shown below are 28 T cell receptor beta chains from a single sample sequenced in a study of T-cell reconstitution after alpha-beta-depleted transplantation in children (dated by TCRdb to the mid-2010s). Library preparation used PCR. The reads were generated on an Illumina HiSeq 2500. Molecular barcoding was employed in the preparation of TCR libraries, with unique molecular identifiers being used to normalize TCRbeta repertoire quantification. Starting from the raw public reads, TCRdb applied fastp trimming at Q25, assembled clones with MiXCR and retained in-frame beta chains. Every CDR3 protein is listed once, alongside the most common genes and DNA of its rows. Within this sample are hundreds of thousands of distinct CDR3 sequences, with under 9.5% of them counted one time only. Jointly, the top ten make up just under 6.5% of the sample. The treatment or condition label corresponds to: allogeneic hematopoietic cell transplantation with graft depleted of TCRalphabeta T cells and CD19 B cells.

The sample consisted of PBMCs, mostly from graft donor cells, taken 180 days after TCRalphabeta/CD19-depleted stem cell transplant. Receptors originate from a male patient between 10 and 17 years old who had a stem cell transplant for acute lymphoblastic leukemia, so the T cells may come from the graft donor.

This clonotype was seen many times. V and J are TRBV4-2 and TRBJ2-7, with D perhaps TRBD2 (6 bases). Germline CDR1 LGHNA, CDR2 YNFKEQ. V was shortened by 0 bases and J by 7 bases, with 10 bases between the two germline ends. This CDR3 spans 13 amino acids. The CDR3 here is CASSQDRGWEQYF. In nucleotides, the CDR3 is TGTGCCAGCAGCCAAGATCGGGGGTGGGAGCAGTACTTC.

This clonotype has a count of ten or more. V gene TRBV7-9 combines with J gene TRBJ1-2, with D possibly being TRBD1 (5 bases). This CDR3 spans 13 amino acids. CDR1 SEHNR and CDR2 FQNEAQ come from the germline V gene (reference sequence). Trimming stripped 5 bases from V and 8 bases from J, with 15 bases between. Written as DNA, the CDR3 is TGTGCCAGCAGCCTCGGGACCTTTAGAGGCTACACCTTC. Amino acid sequence: CASSLGTFRGYTF.

This clonotype came up many times. The rearrangement links TRBV7-2 to TRBJ2-7; 16 bases map to TRBD2. Per germline, CDR1 SGHTA and CDR2 FQGNSA. The CDR3 contains 17 residues. V was clipped by 2 bases and J by 6 bases; unmatched bases: 7. CDR3 bases: TGTGCCAGCAGCTTAAAGTGGGGACTAGCGGGGGGGCTCGAGCAGTACTTC. Translating it yields CASSLKWGLAGGLEQYF.

This clonotype showed up many times. V usage is TRBV25-1 and J usage is TRBJ2-7; 7 bases fit TRBD2. Per germline, CDR1 MGHDK and CDR2 SYGVNS. This CDR3 has 14 amino acids. V shed 1 base, J shed 2 bases, and the junction held 2 bases outside the gene matches. CDR3 loop: CASSEWEGTYEQYF. As DNA, the CDR3 is TGTGCCAGCAGTGAATGGGAGGGGACCTACGAGCAGTACTTC.

This clonotype was seen ten or more times. This sequence joins TRBV29-1 and TRBJ2-6; no reliable D call. The germline CDR1 and CDR2 sequences are SQVTM and ANQGSEA. The length of the CDR3 is 15 residues. Trimming stripped 6 bases from V and 4 bases from J, with 16 bases between. This chain's CDR3 is CSVPIQTTGANVLTF. CDR3 sequence (DNA): TGCAGCGTCCCAATCCAAACGACAGGGGCCAACGTCCTGACTTTC.

The chain recombines TRBV6-5 with TRBJ2-1; D is uncertain. Germline CDR1 MNHEY, CDR2 SVGAGI. The V gene lost 0 bases and the J gene lost 7 bases, with 7 bases spanning the gap. The CDR3 covers 13 residues. The CDR3 nucleotides read TGTGCCAGCAGTTACTCCTTTACAAATGAGCAGTTCTTC. This encodes CASSYSFTNEQFF.

At least ten counts were recorded for this clonotype. V usage is TRBV12-3 or TRBV12-4 and J usage is TRBJ2-1; TRBD2 might be the D (6 bases). CDR3 length: 13 residues. V dropped 5 bases and J dropped 12 bases, with 17 bases sitting between them. The CDR3 DNA reads TGTGCCAGCAGTCCCGGGACTCAGGTTCGGCAGTTCTTC. Translating gives CASSPGTQVRQFF.

This clonotype occurred many times. CDR3 DNA sequence: TGCAGCGTTCGAATGGTCCTCCAAGAGACCCAGTACTTC. Translation gives CSVRMVLQETQYF. The chain recombines TRBV29-1 with TRBJ2-5; D is undetermined. The CDR3 consists of 13 residues. V was trimmed by 5 bases and J by 1 base, leaving 11 bases between them. The germline CDR1 and CDR2 sequences are SQVTM and ANQGSEA.

This clonotype was seen repeatedly, ten times or more. The CDR3 region has the DNA TGTGCCACCGAGTCACAGGACCACAATGAGCAGTTCTTC. Translation gives CATESQDHNEQFF. The chain carries TRBV6-1 and TRBJ2-1; possibly TRBD1 for D (5 bases). Trimming stripped 10 bases from V and 5 bases from J, with 15 bases between. The germline V gene has CDR1 MNHNS and CDR2 SASEGT. This CDR3 is 13 amino acids long.

This clonotype has a handful of counts. A read error may be the cause here, since a much bigger clone is one base away. J is TRBJ2-3 and V is TRBV4-1, with D hard to call. The CDR3 covers 16 residues. Germline V CDR1 and CDR2: MGHRA, YSYEKL. V lost 4 bases to trimming and J lost 2 bases, with 16 bases between them. The CDR3 loop is CASSPGPPEVTDTQYF. The CDR3 DNA sequence: TGCGCCAGCAGCCCGGGTCCTCCCGAAGTCACAGATACGCAGTATTTT.

For this clonotype: A much larger clone lies a single base off, so this may be a read error. V is TRBV5-1 and J is TRBJ2-1; D not resolved. The germline V gene has CDR1 SGHRS and CDR2 YFSETQ. The CDR3 runs to 14 residues. V was shortened by 1 base and J by 6 bases, with 11 bases between the two germline ends. The CDR3 reads CASSLSDSRNEQFF. The CDR3 nucleotides read TGCGCCAGCAGCTTGAGCGACTCCCGCAATGAGCAGTTCTTC.

This clonotype was observed many times. The J gene is TRBJ1-1, the V gene TRBV28; tentative D call: TRBD1 (5 bases). Per the germline V gene, CDR1 is MDHEN and CDR2 is SYDVKM. Between the trimmed V and J ends, which lost 5 bases and 5 bases, there was a span of 15 bases. The CDR3 totals 14 residues. The CDR3 nucleotides are TGTGCCAGCAGTCCCTTGGGCAGGGTAACTGAAGCTTTCTTT. This translates into CASSPLGRVTEAFF.

This clonotype was observed many times. The chain combines TRBV3-1 with TRBJ1-6, with D possibly TRBD1 on 5 matching bases. The CDR3 has 15 residues. Trimming stripped 3 bases from V and 4 bases from J, with 10 bases between. Germline CDR1 is LGHDT and CDR2 is YNNKEL (reference sequence). The CDR3 loop reads CASSQGTAYNSPLHF. The CDR3 bases are TGTGCCAGCAGCCAGGGGACGGCTTATAATTCACCCCTCCACTTT.

As to this clonotype: A much larger clone sits a single nucleotide away, making a read error possible. The V gene is TRBV25-1, the J gene TRBJ1-2, with TRBD1 matching over 7 bases. Germline V gives CDR1 MGHDK, CDR2 SYGVNS. This CDR3 has 18 amino acids. DNA of the CDR3: TGTGCCAGCAGTGAAGATGGAGACAGGGCCCGTCGGGGCTATGGCGACACCTTC. It is translated as CASSEDGDRARRGYGDTF.

The V gene is TRBV28, the J gene TRBJ2-7, with D maybe TRBD1 (6 bases). The V end was cut by 9 bases, the J end by 7 bases, with 19 bases between. This CDR3 has 13 amino acids. Germline values: CDR1 MDHEN, CDR2 SYDVKM. The CDR3 sequence: CARGPGPQGEQYF. CDR3 nucleotide sequence: TGTGCCAGGGGCCCCGGGCCCCAGGGGGAGCAGTACTTC.

This clonotype was seen at least ten times. This chain uses TRBV7-9 with TRBJ2-7; tentative D call: TRBD2 (8 bases). CDR3 length equals 15 residues. Trimming removed 6 bases at V and 0 bases at J, with 15 bases between. Germline V CDR1 and CDR2: SEHNR, FQNEAQ (reference sequence). CDR3 in amino acids: CASSIGGDSSYEQYF. In DNA, the CDR3 is TGTGCCAGCAGTATCGGGGGGGACAGCTCCTACGAGCAGTACTTC.

Ten or more counts support this clonotype. V and J are TRBV5-1 and TRBJ2-7; D is uncertain. Germline V CDR1 and CDR2: SGHRS, YFSETQ. Trimming cost V 2 bases and J 2 bases, with 11 bases left between them. The CDR3 has 14 residues. CDR3 sequence reads: CASSFGPVPYEQYF. The DNA of the CDR3 is TGCGCCAGCAGCTTCGGTCCCGTCCCCTACGAGCAGTACTTC.

This clonotype was observed many times. This chain joins TRBV5-1 and TRBJ1-4, with 8 bases identical to TRBD1. The CDR3 loop spans 17 amino acids. Germline trimming cut 0 bases from V and 4 bases from J; bases unmatched to any gene: 8. Per the germline V gene, CDR1 is SGHRS and CDR2 is YFSETQ. DNA for the CDR3: TGCGCCAGCAGCTTGGCCTCCGGGACAGGTTATAATGAAAAACTGTTTTTT. It encodes CASSLASGTGYNEKLFF.

This clonotype was counted ten times or more. The chain joins TRBV28 to TRBJ2-7; D is possibly TRBD2 (5 bases). Trimming left V 6 bases short and J 6 bases short, with 12 bases between. The CDR3 is 12 residues long. Germline values: CDR1 MDHEN, CDR2 SYDVKM. This chain's CDR3 is CASSPPGFEQYF. CDR3 sequence (DNA): TGTGCCAGCAGCCCTCCGGGGTTCGAGCAGTACTTC.

In its sample, this clonotype was seen many times. The chain couples TRBV7-2 to TRBJ1-1, with 8 bases identical to TRBD1. Germline V gene lookup returns CDR1 SGHTA and CDR2 FQGNSA. J gave up 7 bases and V 1 base, and 2 bases lay outside the gene matches. This CDR3 has 13 amino acids. CDR3 coding DNA: TGTGCCAGCAGCTTAGGACAGGGGCGTGAAGCTTTCTTT. This translates into CASSLGQGREAFF.

This clonotype was detected ten times or more. The chain carries TRBV18 and TRBJ2-1; TRBD2 is a possible D gene (6 bases). Germline CDR1 is KGHSH and CDR2 is LQKENI. With 3 bases removed from V and 9 bases from J, the gap between germline ends came to 9 bases. CDR3 size: 12 residues. CDR3 nucleotides: TGTGCCAGCTCACCCGCGGGAACTGAGCAGTTCTTC. This codes for CASSPAGTEQFF.

In its sample, this clonotype was seen once. A much bigger clone sits one base away, suggesting this may be a read error. The V gene is TRBV10-3, the J gene TRBJ1-3; tentative D call: TRBD1 (5 bases). V dropped 2 bases and J dropped 0 bases, with 17 bases sitting between them. Germline CDR1 is ENHRY and CDR2 is SYGVKD. This CDR3 comprises 18 residues. In DNA form, the CDR3 reads TGTGCCATCAGTGAGCCCCGGCGGGGGATTACCTCTGGAAACACCATATATTTT. Translation gives CAISEPRRGITSGNTIYF.

Only one count was recorded for this clonotype. A much larger clonotype is one base distant, so this may be a read error. V gene TRBV20-1 combines with J gene TRBJ1-1, with a weak D call TRBD1 (6 bases). Trimming pared 3 bases from V and 4 bases from J, leaving 18 bases between. Germline loops: CDR1 DFQATT, CDR2 SNEGSKA (reference sequence). The CDR3 runs 15 residues. CDR3 bases: TGCAGTGCTAGTGGTACCCGGACAGCGGGCACTGAAGCTTTCTTT. Its translation is CSASGTRTAGTEAFF.

This clonotype was counted ten times or more. The chain combines TRBV12-3 or TRBV12-4 with TRBJ2-7, with 7 bases identical to TRBD1. The CDR3 runs 15 residues. The junction had 10 bases not matched to a gene; V was cut back by 6 bases and J by 2 bases. CDR3 nucleotides: TGTGCCAGCAGCCTCGAGGGGGCCCCCACCTACGAGCAGTACTTC. Encoded protein: CASSLEGAPTYEQYF.

This clonotype was recorded many times. The rearrangement links TRBV7-9 to TRBJ1-5; D possibly corresponds to TRBD1 (5 bases). Germline loops: CDR1 SEHNR, CDR2 FQNEAQ (reference sequence). The CDR3 extends over 15 amino acids. V dropped 5 bases and J dropped 4 bases, with 15 bases sitting between them. Here the CDR3 DNA reads TGTGCCAGCAGCGCACGGGACGGTTTAAATCAGCCCCAGCATTTT. As protein: CASSARDGLNQPQHF.

In its sample, this clonotype was seen many times. The V call is TRBV12-3 or TRBV12-4, the J call TRBJ1-1; 7 bases fit TRBD1. The CDR3 length is 17 residues. J gave up 1 base and V 3 bases, and 11 bases lay outside the gene matches. The CDR3 is CASSLVYLTGKNTEAFF. DNA of the CDR3: TGTGCCAGCAGTTTGGTATACCTGACAGGGAAGAACACTGAAGCTTTCTTT.

At least ten counts were recorded for this clonotype. The chain combines TRBV19 with TRBJ2-7; 8 nucleotides line up with TRBD1. CDR3 length: 13 residues. The trim removed 5 bases at V and 3 bases at J, leaving 3 bases unmatched. Looked up from germline, CDR1 is LNHDA and CDR2 is SQIVND (reference sequence). CDR3 coding DNA: TGTGCCAGTAGTGCGGGACAGGACTACGAGCAGTACTTC. It is translated as CASSAGQDYEQYF.

This clonotype showed up many times. The V and J genes are TRBV4-2 and TRBJ2-7; tentative D call: TRBD1 (5 bases). The length of the CDR3 is 18 residues. Germline V gives CDR1 LGHNA, CDR2 YNFKEQ. The V gene lost 0 bases and the J gene lost 3 bases, with 21 bases spanning the gap. CDR3 sequence: CASSQDPSRRGEIYEQYF. The CDR3 coding sequence is TGTGCCAGCAGCCAAGACCCCTCGAGAAGGGGCGAAATCTACGAGCAGTACTTC.